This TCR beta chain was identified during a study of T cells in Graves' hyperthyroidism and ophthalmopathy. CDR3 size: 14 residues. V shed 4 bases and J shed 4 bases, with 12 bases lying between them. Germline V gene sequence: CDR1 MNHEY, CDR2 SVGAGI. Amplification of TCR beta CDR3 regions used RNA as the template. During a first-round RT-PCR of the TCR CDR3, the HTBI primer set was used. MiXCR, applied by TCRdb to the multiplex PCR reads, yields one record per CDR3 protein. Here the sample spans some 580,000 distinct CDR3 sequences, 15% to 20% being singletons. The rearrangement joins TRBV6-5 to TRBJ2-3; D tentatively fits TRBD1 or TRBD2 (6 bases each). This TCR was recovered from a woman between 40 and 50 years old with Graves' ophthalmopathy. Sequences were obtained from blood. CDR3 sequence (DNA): TGTGCCAGCAGTTGGGGGGCAGGCGCAGATACGCAGTATTTT. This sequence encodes CASSWGAGADTQYF.